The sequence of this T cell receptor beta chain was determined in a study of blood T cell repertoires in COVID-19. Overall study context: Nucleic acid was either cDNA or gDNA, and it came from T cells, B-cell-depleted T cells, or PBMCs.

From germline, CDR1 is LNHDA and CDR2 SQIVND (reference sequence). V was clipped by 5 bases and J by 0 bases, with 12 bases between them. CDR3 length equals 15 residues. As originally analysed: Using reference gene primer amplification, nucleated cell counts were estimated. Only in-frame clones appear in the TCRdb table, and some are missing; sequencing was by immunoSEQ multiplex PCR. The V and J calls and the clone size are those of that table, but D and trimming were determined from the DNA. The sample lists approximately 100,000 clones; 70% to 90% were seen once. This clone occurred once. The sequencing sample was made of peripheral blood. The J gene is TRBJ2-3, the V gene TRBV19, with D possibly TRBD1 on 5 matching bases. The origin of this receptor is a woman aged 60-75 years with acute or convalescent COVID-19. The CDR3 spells CASSARQTSTDTQYF. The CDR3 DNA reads TGTGCCAGTAGTGCCCGACAGACTAGCACAGATACGCAGTATTTT.